This T cell receptor (beta chain) emerged from a study of shared clonotypes between healthy human individuals. Germline-derived CDR1 and CDR2 are LNHDA and SQIVND (reference sequence). This CDR3 is 14 amino acids long. Trimming pared 3 bases from V and 2 bases from J, leaving 10 bases between. This clone was seen more than once but under ten times. The same CDR3 can be traced to other DNA sequences in this sample. Method: immunoSEQ multiplex PCR; TCRdb's copy keeps in-frame clones and lacks some. The profile covers some 2.1 million clones, with approximately 92% appearing a single time and about 1.7% taken by the ten largest. As defined, naive CD8 cells were CD45RO-negative and positively selected for CCR7, with terminally differentiated effector memory CD45RA+ cells excluded.

The chain employs TRBV19 and TRBJ1-1, with D possibly matching TRBD1 (6 bases). This TCR came from a man in his late teens or twenties in good health. Some clones in this sample may be carry-over from other donors' samples. Sequenced: naive CD8+ T cells from PBMCs. CDR3 residues: CASSMGGLNTEAFF. The CDR3 DNA is TGTGCCAGTAGTATGGGGGGCCTCAACACTGAAGCTTTCTTT.